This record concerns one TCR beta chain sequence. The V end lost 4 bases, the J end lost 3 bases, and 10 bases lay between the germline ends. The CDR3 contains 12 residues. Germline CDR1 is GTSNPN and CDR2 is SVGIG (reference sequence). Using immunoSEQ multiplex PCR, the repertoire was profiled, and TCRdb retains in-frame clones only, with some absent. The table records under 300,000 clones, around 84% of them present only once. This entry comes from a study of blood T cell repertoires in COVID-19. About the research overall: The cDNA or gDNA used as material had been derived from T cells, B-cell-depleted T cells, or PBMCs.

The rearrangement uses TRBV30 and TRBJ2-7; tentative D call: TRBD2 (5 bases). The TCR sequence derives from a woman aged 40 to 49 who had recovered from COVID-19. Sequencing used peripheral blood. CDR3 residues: CAWKDSYYEQYF. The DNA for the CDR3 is TGTGCCTGGAAGGACTCTTACTACGAGCAGTACTTC. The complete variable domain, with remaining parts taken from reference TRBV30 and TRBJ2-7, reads SQTIHQWPATLVQPVGSPLSLECTVEGTSNPNLYWYRQAAGRGLQLLFYSVGIGQISSEVPQNLSASRPQDRQFILSSKKLLLSDSGFYLCAWKDSYYEQYFGPGTRLTVT.